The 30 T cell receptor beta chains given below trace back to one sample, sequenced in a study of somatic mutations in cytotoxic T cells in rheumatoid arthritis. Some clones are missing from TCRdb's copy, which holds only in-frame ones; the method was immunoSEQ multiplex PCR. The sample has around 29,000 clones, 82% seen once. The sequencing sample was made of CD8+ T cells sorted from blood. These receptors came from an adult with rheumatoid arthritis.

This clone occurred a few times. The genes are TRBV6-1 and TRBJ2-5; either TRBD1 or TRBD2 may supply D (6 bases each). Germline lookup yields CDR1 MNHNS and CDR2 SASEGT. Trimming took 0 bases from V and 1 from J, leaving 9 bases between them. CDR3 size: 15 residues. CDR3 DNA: TGTGCCAGCAGTGAAGCACAGGGAGGCCAAGAGACCCAGTACTTC. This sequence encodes CASSEAQGGQETQYF.

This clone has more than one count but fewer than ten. CDR3 region: CASSPPGPWTQPQHF. The DNA of the CDR3 is TGTGCCAGCAGCCCCCCGGGGCCTTGGACTCAGCCCCAGCATTTT. The rearrangement joins TRBV7-9 to TRBJ1-5; tentative D call: TRBD1 (5 bases). The CDR3 is 15 residues long. Germline V CDR1 and CDR2: SEHNR, FQNEAQ (reference sequence). V was pared by 5 bases and J by 6 bases, with 17 bases between.

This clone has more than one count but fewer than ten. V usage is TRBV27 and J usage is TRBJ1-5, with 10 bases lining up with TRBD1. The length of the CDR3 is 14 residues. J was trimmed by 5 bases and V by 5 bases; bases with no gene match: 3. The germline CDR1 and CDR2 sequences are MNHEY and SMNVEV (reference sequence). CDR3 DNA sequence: TGTGCCAGCAGTAAGACAGGGGGCCATCAGCCCCAGCATTTT. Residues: CASSKTGGHQPQHF.

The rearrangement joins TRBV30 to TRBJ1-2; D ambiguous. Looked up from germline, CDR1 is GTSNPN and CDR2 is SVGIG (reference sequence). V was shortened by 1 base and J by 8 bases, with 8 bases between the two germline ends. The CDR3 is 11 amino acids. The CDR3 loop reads CAWSDNRGYTF. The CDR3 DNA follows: TGTGCCTGGAGTGACAATCGGGGCTACACCTTC.

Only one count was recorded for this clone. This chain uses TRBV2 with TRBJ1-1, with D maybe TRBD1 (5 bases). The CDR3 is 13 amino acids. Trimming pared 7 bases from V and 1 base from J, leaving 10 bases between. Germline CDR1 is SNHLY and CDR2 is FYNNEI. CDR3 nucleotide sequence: TGTGCCAGCATAGGGACGGGGAACACTGAAGCTTTCTTT. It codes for CASIGTGNTEAFF.

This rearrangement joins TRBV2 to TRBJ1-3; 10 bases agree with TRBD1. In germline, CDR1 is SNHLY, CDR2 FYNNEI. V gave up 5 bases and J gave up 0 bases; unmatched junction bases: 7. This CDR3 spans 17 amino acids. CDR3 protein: CASSQRDRGISGNTIYF. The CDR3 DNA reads TGTGCCAGCAGTCAAAGGGACAGGGGAATCTCTGGAAACACCATATATTTT.

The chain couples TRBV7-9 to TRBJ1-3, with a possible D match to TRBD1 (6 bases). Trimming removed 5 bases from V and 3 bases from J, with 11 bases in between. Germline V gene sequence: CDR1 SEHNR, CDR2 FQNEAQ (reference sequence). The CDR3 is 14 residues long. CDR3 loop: CASSPQGIGNTIYF. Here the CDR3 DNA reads TGTGCCAGCAGCCCACAGGGAATTGGAAACACCATATATTTT.

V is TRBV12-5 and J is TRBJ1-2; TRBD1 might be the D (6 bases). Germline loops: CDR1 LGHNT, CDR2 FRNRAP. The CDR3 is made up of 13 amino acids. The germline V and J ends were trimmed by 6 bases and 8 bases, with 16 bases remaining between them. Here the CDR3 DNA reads TGTGCTAGTGGCGGGGGCCGGAGAAGCGGCTACACCTTC. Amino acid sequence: CASGGGRRSGYTF.

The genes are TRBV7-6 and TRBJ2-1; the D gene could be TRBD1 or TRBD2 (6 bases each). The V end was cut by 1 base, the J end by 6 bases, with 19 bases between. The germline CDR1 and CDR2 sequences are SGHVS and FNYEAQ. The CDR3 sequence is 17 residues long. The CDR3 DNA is TGTGCCAGCAGCTTAGTTAGGGGGGACATCGCCCCCAATGAGCAGTTCTTC. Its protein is CASSLVRGDIAPNEQFF.

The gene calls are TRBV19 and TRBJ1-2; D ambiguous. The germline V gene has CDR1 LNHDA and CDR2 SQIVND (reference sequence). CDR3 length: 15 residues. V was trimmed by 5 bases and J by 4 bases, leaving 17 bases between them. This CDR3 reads CASSPMGGRLYGYTF. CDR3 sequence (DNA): TGTGCCAGTAGTCCTATGGGAGGGCGGCTCTATGGCTACACCTTC.

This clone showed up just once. CDR3 DNA sequence: TGCGCCAGCAGCCCCCAGAGGCCAGGGGGCGTCCGCAGCAGCGGCTACACCTTC. Protein: CASSPQRPGGVRSSGYTF. The V and J genes are TRBV4-1 and TRBJ1-2, with 8 nucleotides matching TRBD1. From germline, CDR1 is MGHRA and CDR2 YSYEKL. The CDR3 is made up of 18 amino acids. J lost 8 bases, V lost 4 bases, and 21 bases had no gene match.

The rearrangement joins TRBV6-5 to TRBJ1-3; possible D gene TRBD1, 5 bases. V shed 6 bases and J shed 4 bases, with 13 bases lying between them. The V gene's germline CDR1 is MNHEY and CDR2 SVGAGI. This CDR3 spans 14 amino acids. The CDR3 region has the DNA TGTGCCAGCAGGCCCTCAGGGTCCGGAAACACCATATATTTT. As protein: CASRPSGSGNTIYF.

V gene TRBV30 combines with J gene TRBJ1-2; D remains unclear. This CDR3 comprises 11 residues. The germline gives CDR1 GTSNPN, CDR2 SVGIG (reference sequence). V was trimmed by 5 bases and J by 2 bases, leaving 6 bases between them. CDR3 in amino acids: CAWGRNYGYTF. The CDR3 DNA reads TGTGCCTGGGGACGGAACTATGGCTACACCTTC.

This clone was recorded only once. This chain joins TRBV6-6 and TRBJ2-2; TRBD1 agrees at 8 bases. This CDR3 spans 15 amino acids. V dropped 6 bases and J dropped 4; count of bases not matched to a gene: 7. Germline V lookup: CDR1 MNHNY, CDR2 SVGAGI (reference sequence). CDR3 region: CASSLTGGSTGELFF. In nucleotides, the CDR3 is TGTGCCAGCAGCCTTACAGGGGGTAGCACCGGGGAGCTGTTTTTT.

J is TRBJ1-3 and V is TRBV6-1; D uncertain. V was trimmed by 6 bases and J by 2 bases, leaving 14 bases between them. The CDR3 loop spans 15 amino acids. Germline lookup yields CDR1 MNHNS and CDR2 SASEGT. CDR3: CASSVIESPGNTIYF. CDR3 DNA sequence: TGTGCCAGCAGCGTAATAGAATCTCCTGGAAACACCATATATTTT.

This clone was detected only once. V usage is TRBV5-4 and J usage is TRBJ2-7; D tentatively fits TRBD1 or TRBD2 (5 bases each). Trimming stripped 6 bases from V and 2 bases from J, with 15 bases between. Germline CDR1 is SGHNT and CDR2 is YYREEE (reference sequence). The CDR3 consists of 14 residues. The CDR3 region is CASTARGTTYEQYF. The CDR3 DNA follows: TGTGCCAGCACGGCTCGAGGGACGACCTACGAGCAGTACTTC.

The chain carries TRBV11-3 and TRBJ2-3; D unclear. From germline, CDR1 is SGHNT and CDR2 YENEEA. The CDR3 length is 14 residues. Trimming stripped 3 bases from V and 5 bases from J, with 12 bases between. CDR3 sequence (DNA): TGTGCCAGCAGCTTCGAGGTTCTTAAAGATACGCAGTATTTT. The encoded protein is CASSFEVLKDTQYF.

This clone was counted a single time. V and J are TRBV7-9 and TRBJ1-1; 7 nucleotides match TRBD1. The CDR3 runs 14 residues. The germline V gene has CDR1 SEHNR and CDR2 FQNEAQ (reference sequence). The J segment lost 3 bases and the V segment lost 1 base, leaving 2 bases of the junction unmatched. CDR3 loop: CASSLVGGDTEAFF. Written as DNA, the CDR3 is TGTGCCAGCAGCTTAGTAGGGGGCGACACTGAAGCTTTCTTT.

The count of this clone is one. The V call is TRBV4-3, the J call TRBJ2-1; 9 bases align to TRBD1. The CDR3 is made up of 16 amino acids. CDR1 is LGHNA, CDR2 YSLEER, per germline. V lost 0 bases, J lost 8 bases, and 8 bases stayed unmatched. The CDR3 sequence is CASSQEGTGRMDEQFF. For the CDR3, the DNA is TGCGCCAGCAGCCAAGAGGGGACAGGGAGAATGGATGAGCAGTTCTTC.

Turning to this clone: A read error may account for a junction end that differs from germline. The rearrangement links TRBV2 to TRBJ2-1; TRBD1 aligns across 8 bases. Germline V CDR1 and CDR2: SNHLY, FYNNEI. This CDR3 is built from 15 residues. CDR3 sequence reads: CASRLAGGSNNEQFF. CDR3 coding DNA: TGTGCCAGCAGGCTCGCAGGGGGCTCCAACAATGAGCAGTTCTTC.

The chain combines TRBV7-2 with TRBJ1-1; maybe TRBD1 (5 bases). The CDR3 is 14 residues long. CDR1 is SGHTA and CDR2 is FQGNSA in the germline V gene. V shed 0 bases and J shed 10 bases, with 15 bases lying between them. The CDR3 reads CASSLAGTSRGAFF. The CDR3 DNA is TGTGCCAGCAGCTTAGCGGGAACCTCGAGGGGAGCTTTCTTT.

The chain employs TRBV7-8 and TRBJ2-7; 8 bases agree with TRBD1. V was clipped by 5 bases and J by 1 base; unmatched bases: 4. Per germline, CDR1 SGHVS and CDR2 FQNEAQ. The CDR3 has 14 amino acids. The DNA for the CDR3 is TGTGCCAGCAGCCCAAGGACAGGGTCCTACGAGCAGTACTTC. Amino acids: CASSPRTGSYEQYF.

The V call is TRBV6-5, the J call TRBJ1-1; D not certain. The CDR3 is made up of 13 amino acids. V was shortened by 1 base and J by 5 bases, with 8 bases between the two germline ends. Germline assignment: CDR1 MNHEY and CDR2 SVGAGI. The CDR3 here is CASSYFGRTEAFF. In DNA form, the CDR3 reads TGTGCCAGCAGTTACTTCGGGAGAACTGAAGCTTTCTTT.

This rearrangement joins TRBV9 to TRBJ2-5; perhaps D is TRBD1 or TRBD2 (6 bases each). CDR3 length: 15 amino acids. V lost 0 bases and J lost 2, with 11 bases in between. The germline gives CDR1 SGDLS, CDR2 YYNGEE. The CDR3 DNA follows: TGTGCCAGCAGCGTAGGGGGGGACAAACAAGAGACCCAGTACTTC. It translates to CASSVGGDKQETQYF.

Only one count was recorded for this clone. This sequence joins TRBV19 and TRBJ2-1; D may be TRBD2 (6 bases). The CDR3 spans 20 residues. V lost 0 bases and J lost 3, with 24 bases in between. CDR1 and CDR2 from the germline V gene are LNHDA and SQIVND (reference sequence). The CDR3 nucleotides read TGTGCCAGTAGTATAGATCCTCAACTAGCCCTCCCGATAAACTACAATGAGCAGTTCTTC. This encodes CASSIDPQLALPINYNEQFF.

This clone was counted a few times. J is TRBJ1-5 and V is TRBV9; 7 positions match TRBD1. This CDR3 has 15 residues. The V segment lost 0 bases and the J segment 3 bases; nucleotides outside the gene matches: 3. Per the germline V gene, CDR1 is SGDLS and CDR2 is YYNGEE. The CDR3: CASSVGGGYNQPQHF. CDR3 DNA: TGTGCCAGCAGCGTAGGAGGGGGCTACAATCAGCCCCAGCATTTT. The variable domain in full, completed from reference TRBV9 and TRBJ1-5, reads DSGVTQTPKHLITATGQRVTLRCSPRSGDLSVYWYQQSLDQGLQFLIQYYNGEERAKGNILERFSAQQFPDLHSELNLSSLELGDSALYFCASSVGGGYNQPQHFGDGTRLSIL.

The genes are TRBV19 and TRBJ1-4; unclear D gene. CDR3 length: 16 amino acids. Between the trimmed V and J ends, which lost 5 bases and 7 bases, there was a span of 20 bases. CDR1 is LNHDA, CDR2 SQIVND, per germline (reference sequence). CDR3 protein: CASSLGQRELGEKLFF. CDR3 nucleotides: TGTGCCAGTAGTTTAGGTCAACGGGAGTTGGGTGAAAAACTGTTTTTT. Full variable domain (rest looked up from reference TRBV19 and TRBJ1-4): DGGITQSPKYLFRKEGQNVTLSCEQNLNHDAMYWYRQDPGQGLRLIYYSQIVNDFQKGDIAEGYSVSREKKESFPLTVTSAQKNPTAFYLCASSLGQRELGEKLFFGSGTQLSVL.

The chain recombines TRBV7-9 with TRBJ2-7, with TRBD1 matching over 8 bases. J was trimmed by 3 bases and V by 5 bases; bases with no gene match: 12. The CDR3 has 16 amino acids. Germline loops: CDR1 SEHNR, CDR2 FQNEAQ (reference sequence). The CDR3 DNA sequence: TGTGCCAGCAGCACATCCACAGGGGGTAGGAACTACGAGCAGTACTTC. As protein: CASSTSTGGRNYEQYF.

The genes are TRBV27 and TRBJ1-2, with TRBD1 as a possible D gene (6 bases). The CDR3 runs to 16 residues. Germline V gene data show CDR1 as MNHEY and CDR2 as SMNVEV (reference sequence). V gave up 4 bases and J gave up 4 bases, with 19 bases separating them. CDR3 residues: CASSYTGIQHGYGYTF. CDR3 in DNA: TGTGCCAGCAGTTACACAGGGATTCAGCATGGCTATGGCTACACCTTC.

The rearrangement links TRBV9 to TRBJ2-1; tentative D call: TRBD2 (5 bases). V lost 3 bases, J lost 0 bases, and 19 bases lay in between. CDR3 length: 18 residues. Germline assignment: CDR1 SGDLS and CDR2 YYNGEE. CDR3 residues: CASSATPGSASSYNEQFF. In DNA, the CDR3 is TGTGCCAGCAGCGCGACCCCGGGGAGCGCAAGCTCCTACAATGAGCAGTTCTTC.